This record looks at one T cell receptor (beta chain) sequence and its context. The antigen remains unidentified. The sample originates from a study of T cells in Graves' hyperthyroidism and ophthalmopathy. Notes on the study in general: Stable hyperthyroidism was separated from ophthalmopathy by a model based on 13 V-J features. Model output signaled ophthalmopathy a median around 5.9 months ahead of onset.

Authors of the study amplified TCR beta CDR3 regions from RNA transcripts. With the HTBI primer set, the TCR CDR3 went through a first round of RT-PCR. TCRdb re-analysed the multiplex PCR reads in MiXCR, keeping a single row per CDR3 protein. The sample holds some 600,000 distinct CDR3 sequences, more than 11% seen once. Any patient presenting with uncontrolled infection, other autoimmune disease, pregnancy or lactation was left out. The PBMCs had their origin in approximately 10 ml of fresh peripheral blood. The sequence was collected from a woman aged 25 to 39 with Graves' hyperthyroidism that later progressed to Graves' ophthalmopathy. Specimen: blood.

CDR3 nucleotide sequence: TGTGCCAGTAGTATTCCGGGAATCAACGAGCAGTACTTC. Protein: CASSIPGINEQYF. V and J are TRBV19 and TRBJ2-7; tentative D call: TRBD2 (5 bases). The germline V gene has CDR1 LNHDA and CDR2 SQIVND (reference sequence). V was pared by 3 bases and J by 5 bases, with 11 bases between. This CDR3 comprises 13 residues.